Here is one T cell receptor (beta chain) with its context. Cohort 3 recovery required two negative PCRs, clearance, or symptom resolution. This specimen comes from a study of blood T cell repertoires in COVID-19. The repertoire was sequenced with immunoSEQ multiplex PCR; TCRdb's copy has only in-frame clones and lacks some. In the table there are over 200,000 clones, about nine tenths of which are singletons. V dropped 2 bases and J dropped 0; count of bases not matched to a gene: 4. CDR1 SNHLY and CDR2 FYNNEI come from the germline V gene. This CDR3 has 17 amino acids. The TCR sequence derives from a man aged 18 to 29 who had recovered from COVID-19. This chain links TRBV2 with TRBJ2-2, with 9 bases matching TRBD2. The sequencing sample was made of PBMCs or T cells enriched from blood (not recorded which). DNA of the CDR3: TGTGCCAGCAGTGAACGGTCTAGCGGGGCGAACACCGGGGAGCTGTTTTTT. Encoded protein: CASSERSSGANTGELFF.